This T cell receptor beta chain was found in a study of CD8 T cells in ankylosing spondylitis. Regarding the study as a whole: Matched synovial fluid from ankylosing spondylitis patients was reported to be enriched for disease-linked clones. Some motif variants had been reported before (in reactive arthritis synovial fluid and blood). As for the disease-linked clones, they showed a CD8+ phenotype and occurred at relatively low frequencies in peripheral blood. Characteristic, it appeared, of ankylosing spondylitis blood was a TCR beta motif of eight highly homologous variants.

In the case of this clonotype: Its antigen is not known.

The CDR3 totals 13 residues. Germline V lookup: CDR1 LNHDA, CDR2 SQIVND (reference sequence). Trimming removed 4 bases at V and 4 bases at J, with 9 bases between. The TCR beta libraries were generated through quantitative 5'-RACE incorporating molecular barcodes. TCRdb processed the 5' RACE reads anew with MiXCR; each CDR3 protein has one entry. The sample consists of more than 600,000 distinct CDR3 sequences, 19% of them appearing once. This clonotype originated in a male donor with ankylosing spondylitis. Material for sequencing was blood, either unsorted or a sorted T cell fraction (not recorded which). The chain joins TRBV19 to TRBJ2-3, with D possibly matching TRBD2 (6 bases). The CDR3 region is CASSRGEADTQYF. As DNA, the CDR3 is TGTGCCAGTAGTAGGGGGGAGGCAGATACGCAGTATTTT. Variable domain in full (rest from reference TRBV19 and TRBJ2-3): DGGITQSPKYLFRKEGQNVTLSCEQNLNHDAMYWYRQDPGQGLRLIYYSQIVNDFQKGDIAEGYSVSREKKESFPLTVTSAQKNPTAFYLCASSRGEADTQYFGPGTRLTVL.